The 5 T cell receptor beta chains reported below all come from one sample, sequenced in a study of T-cell memory formation after mild COVID-19. In TCRdb, the 5' RACE reads were re-called with MiXCR into one record per CDR3 protein. The sample has around 450,000 distinct CDR3 sequences, over 15% seen once. The sequenced material came from PBMCs or a T cell subset sorted from them (not recorded which). These receptors came from an adult woman who had mild COVID-19 (a few samples of this study predate the infection). Cell type and time point are not known.

This clonotype was detected many times. This chain connects TRBV20-1 to TRBJ1-5, with TRBD1 matching over 9 bases. The trim removed 5 bases at V and 1 base at J, leaving 9 bases unmatched. The germline gives CDR1 DFQATT, CDR2 SNEGSKA (reference sequence). This CDR3 contains 16 residues. This CDR3 reads CSARPGQGTSNQPQHF. The CDR3, as DNA: TGCAGTGCTCGACCGGGACAGGGAACGAGCAATCAGCCCCAGCATTTT.

This clonotype showed up many times. The rearrangement uses TRBV20-1 and TRBJ2-7, with 7 bases fitting TRBD1. V lost 6 bases and J lost 2; bases outside the gene matches: 16. From germline, CDR1 is DFQATT and CDR2 SNEGSKA (reference sequence). The CDR3 is 16 residues long. CDR3 in amino acids: CSAQTRGQAPTYEQYF. Here the CDR3 DNA reads TGCAGTGCCCAAACCCGAGGACAGGCACCTACCTACGAGCAGTACTTC.

This clonotype was recorded a few times. V and J are TRBV14 and TRBJ1-2; D remains ambiguous. The germline gives CDR1 SGHDN, CDR2 FVKESK. V lost 3 bases, J lost 8 bases, and 10 bases lay in between. The CDR3 runs 12 residues. The CDR3, as DNA: TGTGCCAGCAGCCAGTGGGGTGGAGGCTACACCTTC. Protein: CASSQWGGGYTF.

The chain recombines TRBV12-3 or TRBV12-4 with TRBJ2-3; D tentatively reads TRBD1 or TRBD2 (5 bases each). The V and J ends lost 7 bases and 5 bases respectively, with 10 bases between them. The CDR3 has 12 amino acids. CDR3 in DNA: TGTGCCAGCACCCTGAGGGGAGATACGCAGTATTTT. This translates into CASTLRGDTQYF.

This clonotype was observed many times. The CDR3 loop is CASSIPLVGTSRRGYTF. DNA for the CDR3: TGTGCCAGTAGTATACCCCTCGTAGGGACCTCCAGGAGGGGCTACACCTTC. The gene calls are TRBV19 and TRBJ1-2; perhaps TRBD1 as D (5 bases). The CDR3 covers 17 residues. Germline V CDR1 and CDR2: LNHDA, SQIVND (reference sequence). Trimming stripped 2 bases from V and 8 bases from J, with 24 bases between. The variable domain in full, completed from reference TRBV19 and TRBJ1-2, reads DGGITQSPKYLFRKEGQNVTLSCEQNLNHDAMYWYRQDPGQGLRLIYYSQIVNDFQKGDIAEGYSVSREKKESFPLTVTSAQKNPTAFYLCASSIPLVGTSRRGYTFGSGTRLTVV.